This TCR beta chain was recovered during a study of glioma-infiltrating T cells. Study conclusions and caveats: Tissue-blood divergence was below expectation in non-neoplastic patients, above in gliomas. CDR3 overlap between tissue and blood was very small.

Trimming stripped 6 bases from V and 2 bases from J, with 13 bases between. CDR1 DFQATT and CDR2 SNEGSKA come from the germline V gene (reference sequence). CDR3 length: 13 residues. TCR alpha and beta CDR3 regions were amplified from RNA using iRepertoire nested multiplex PCR. One-step reverse transcription and amplification started from around 100-400 ng of tissue mRNA or PBMC total RNA. A single record per CDR3 protein comes from TCRdb applying MiXCR to the multiplex PCR reads. The repertoire includes under 200,000 distinct CDR3 sequences, around 42% of them detected once, and roughly 5.5% sits in the top ten. This clonotype occurred a few times. Its antigen is currently unknown. A read error may be the cause here, since a much bigger clone is one base away.

Sample: glioma tissue, nonneoplastic brain tissue, or PBMCs (not recorded which). This TCR came from a human donor with low-grade glioma or glioblastoma, undergoing nonglioma brain surgery, or in good health (not recorded which). V is TRBV20-1 and J is TRBJ1-2; D ambiguous. The CDR3, as DNA: TGCAGTGCCTCCGGAGATCTGAACTATGGCTACACCTTC. Its protein product is CSASGDLNYGYTF.